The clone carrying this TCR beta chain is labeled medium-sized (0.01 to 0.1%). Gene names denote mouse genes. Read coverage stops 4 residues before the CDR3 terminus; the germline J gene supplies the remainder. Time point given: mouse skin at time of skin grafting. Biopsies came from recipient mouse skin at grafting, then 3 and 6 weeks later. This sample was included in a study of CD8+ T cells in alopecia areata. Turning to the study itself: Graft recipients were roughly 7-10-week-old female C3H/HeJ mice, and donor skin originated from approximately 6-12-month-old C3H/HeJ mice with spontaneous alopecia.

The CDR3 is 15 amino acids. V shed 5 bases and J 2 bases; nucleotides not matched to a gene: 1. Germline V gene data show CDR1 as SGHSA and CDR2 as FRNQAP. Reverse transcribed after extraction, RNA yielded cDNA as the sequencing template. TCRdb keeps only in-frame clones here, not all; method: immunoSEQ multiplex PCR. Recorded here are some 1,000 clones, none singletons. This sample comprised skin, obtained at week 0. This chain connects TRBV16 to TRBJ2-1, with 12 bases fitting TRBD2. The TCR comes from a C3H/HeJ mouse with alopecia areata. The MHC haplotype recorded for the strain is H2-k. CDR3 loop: CASSRTGGDYAEQFF. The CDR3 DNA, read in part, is TGTGCAAGCAGCCGGACTGGGGGGGACTATGCT.